Sequencing of this T cell receptor beta chain was carried out in a study of blood T cell repertoires in COVID-19. Study background: The United States, Italy and Spain supplied acute and convalescent COVID-19 samples. PBMCs, B-cell-depleted T cells, or T cells provided the cDNA or gDNA that made up the material.

Germline CDR1 PRHDT, CDR2 FYEKMQ (reference sequence). The CDR3 contains 14 residues. V gave up 4 bases and J gave up 1 base; unmatched junction bases: 0. In the original workflow: Estimation of nucleated cell counts relied on the amplification of reference gene primers. Using immunoSEQ multiplex PCR, the repertoire was profiled, and TCRdb retains in-frame clones only, with some absent. V, J and clone size derive from that table, while D and trimming were established from the DNA sequence. The sample yields roughly 290,000 clones, more than 75% seen once. This receptor was obtained from a woman aged 30 to 39 who had recovered from COVID-19. What was sequenced was peripheral blood. The chain recombines TRBV13 with TRBJ1-1; 10 nucleotides line up with TRBD1. This CDR3 reads CASSWTGGNTEAFF. DNA of the CDR3: TGTGCCAGCAGCTGGACAGGGGGGAACACTGAAGCTTTCTTT. The complete variable domain, with remaining parts taken from reference TRBV13 and TRBJ1-1, reads AAGVIQSPRHLIKEKRETATLKCYPIPRHDTVYWYQQGPGQDPQFLISFYEKMQSDKGSIPDRFSAQQFSDYHSELNMSSLELGDSALYFCASSWTGGNTEAFFGQGTRLTVV.